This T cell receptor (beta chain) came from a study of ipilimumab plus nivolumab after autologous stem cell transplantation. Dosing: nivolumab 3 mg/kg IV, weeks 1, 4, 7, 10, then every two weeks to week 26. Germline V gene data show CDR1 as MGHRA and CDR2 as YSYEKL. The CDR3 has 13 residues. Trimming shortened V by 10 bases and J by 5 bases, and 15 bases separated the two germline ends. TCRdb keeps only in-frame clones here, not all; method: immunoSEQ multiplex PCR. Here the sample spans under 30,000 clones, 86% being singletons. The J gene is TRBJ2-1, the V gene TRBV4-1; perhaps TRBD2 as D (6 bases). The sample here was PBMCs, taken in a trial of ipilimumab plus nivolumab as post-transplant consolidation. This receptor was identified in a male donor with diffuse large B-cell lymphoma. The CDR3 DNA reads TGCGCCATTAACAACCCGGGAGACAATGAGCAGTTCTTC. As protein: CAINNPGDNEQFF.